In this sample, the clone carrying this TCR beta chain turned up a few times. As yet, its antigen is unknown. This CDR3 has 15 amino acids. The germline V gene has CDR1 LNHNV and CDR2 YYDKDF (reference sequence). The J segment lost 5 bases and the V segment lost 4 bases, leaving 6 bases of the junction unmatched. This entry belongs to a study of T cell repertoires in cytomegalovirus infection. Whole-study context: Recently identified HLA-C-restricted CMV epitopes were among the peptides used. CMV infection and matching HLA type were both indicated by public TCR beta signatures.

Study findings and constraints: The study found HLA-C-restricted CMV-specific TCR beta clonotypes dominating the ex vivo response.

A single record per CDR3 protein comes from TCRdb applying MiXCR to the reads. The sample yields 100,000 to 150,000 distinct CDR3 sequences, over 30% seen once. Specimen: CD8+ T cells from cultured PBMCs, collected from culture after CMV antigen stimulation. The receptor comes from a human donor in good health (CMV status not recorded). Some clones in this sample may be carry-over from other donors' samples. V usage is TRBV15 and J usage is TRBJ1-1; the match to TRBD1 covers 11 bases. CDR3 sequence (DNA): TGTGCCACCAGCACTGGACAGGGGGCTTATACTGAAGCTTTCTTT. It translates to CATSTGQGAYTEAFF.